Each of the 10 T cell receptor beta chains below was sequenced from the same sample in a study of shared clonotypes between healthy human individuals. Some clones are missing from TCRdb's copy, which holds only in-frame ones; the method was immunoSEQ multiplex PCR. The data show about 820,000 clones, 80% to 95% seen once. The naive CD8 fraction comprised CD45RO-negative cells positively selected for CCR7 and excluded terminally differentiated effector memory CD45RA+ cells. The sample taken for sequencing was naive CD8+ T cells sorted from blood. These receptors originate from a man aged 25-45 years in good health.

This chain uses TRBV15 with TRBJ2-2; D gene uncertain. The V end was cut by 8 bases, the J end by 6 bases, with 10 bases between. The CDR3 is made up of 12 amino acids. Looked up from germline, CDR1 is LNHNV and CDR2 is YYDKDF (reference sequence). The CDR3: CATSAVSGELFF. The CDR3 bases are TGTGCCACCTCGGCGGTATCCGGGGAGCTGTTTTTT. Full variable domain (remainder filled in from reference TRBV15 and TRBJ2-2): DAMVIQNPRYQVTQFGKPVTLSCSQTLNHNVMYWYQQKSSQAPKLLFHYYDKDFNNEADTPDNFQSRRPNTSFCFLDIRSPGLGDTAMYLCATSAVSGELFFGEGSRLTVL.

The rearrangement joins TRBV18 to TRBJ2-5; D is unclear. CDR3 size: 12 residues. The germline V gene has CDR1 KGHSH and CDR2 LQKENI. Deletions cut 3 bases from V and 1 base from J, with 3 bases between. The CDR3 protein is CASSPTQETQYF. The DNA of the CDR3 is TGTGCCAGCTCACCGACCCAAGAGACCCAGTACTTC.

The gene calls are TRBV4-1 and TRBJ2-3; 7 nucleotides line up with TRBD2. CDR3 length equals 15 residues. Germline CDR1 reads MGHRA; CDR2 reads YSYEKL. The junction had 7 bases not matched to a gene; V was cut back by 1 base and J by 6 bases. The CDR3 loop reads CASSQVGLAVDTQYF. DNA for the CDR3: TGCGCCAGCAGCCAAGTTGGTCTAGCGGTCGATACGCAGTATTTT.

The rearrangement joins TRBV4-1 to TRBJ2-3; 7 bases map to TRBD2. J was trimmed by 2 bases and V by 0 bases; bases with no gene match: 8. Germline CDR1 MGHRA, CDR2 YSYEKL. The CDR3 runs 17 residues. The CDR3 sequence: CASSQEGSGTYTDTQYF. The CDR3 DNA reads TGCGCCAGCAGCCAAGAGGGAAGCGGGACTTACACAGATACGCAGTATTTT.

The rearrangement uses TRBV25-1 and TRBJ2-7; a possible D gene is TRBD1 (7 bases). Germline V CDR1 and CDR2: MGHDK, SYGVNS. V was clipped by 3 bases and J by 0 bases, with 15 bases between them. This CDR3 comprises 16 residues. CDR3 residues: CASSEEGATSSYEQYF. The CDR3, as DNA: TGTGCCAGCAGTGAGGAGGGGGCCACTAGCTCCTACGAGCAGTACTTC.

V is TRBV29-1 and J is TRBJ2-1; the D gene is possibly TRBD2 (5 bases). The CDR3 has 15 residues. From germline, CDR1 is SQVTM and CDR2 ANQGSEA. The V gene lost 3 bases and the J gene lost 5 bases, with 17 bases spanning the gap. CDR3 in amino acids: CSVDPWERSDNEQFF. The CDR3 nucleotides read TGCAGCGTTGATCCCTGGGAGAGGAGTGACAATGAGCAGTTCTTC.

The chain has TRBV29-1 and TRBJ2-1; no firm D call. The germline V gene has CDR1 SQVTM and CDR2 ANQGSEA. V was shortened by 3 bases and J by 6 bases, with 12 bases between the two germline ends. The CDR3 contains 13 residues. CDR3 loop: CSVDAALGNEQFF. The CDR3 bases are TGCAGCGTTGATGCAGCCCTAGGCAATGAGCAGTTCTTC.

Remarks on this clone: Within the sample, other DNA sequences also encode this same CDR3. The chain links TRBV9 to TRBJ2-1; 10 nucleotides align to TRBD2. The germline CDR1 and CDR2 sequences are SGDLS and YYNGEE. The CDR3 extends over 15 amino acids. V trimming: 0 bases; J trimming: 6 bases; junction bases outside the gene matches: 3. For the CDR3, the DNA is TGTGCCAGCAGCGTAGGAAGCGGGAGGGCCAATGAGCAGTTCTTC. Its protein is CASSVGSGRANEQFF.

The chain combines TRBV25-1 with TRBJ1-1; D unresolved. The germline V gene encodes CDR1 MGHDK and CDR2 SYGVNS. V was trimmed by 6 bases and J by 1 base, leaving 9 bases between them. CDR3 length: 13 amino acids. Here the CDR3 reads CASSKAPNTEAFF. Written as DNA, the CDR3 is TGTGCCAGCAGCAAAGCGCCGAACACTGAAGCTTTCTTT.

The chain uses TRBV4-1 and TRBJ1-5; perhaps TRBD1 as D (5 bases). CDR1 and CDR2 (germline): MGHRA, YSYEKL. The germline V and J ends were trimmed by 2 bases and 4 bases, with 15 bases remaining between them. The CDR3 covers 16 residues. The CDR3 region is CASSQLADSRNQPQHF. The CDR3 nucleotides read TGCGCCAGCAGCCAACTCGCCGACAGTCGTAATCAGCCCCAGCATTTT.